Presented here are 8 T cell receptor beta chains from one specimen sequenced in a study of blood T cell repertoires in COVID-19. Sequencing was performed with immunoSEQ multiplex PCR; in TCRdb, only in-frame clones are kept and a portion is missing. Of around 230,000 clones detected, about 87% appear once; the ten largest clones hold more than 2.5%. Input material: PBMCs or T cells enriched from blood (not recorded which). Receptors originate from a woman aged 30 to 39 who had recovered from COVID-19.

A remark on this clone: One end of the junction is discordant with germline, which a read error may explain. The genes are TRBV7-6 and TRBJ2-3, with 9 bases fitting TRBD2. The CDR3 contains 15 residues. Germline-derived CDR1 and CDR2 are SGHVS and FNYEAQ. DNA of the CDR3: TGTGCCAGCAGCATAGCGGGGGCCAACACAGATACGCAGTATTTT. Protein: CASSIAGANTDTQYF.

This clone has just a few counts. CDR3 region: CASSQRLAGPYEQYF. The DNA for the CDR3 is TGCGCCAGCAGCCAGAGACTAGCGGGTCCCTACGAGCAGTACTTC. The V call is TRBV4-1, the J call TRBJ2-7, with TRBD2 matching 10 bases. CDR1 MGHRA and CDR2 YSYEKL come from the germline V gene. This CDR3 spans 15 amino acids. With V trimmed by 3 bases and J by 2 bases, 4 bases remained unmatched.

This rearrangement joins TRBV18 to TRBJ2-7; 9 bases match TRBD1. The CDR3 consists of 15 residues. J gave up 6 bases and V 0 bases, and 6 bases lay outside the gene matches. Germline V CDR1 and CDR2: KGHSH, LQKENI. This CDR3 reads CASSPPPGQGPEQYF. The CDR3 DNA sequence: TGTGCCAGCTCACCACCCCCGGGACAGGGTCCCGAGCAGTACTTC.

This clone was detected a few times. This chain uses TRBV12-3 or TRBV12-4 with TRBJ1-2; D not resolved. The V end lost 3 bases, the J end lost 5 bases, and 10 bases lay between the germline ends. The CDR3 contains 13 residues. CDR3 coding DNA: TGTGCCAGCAGTTTTCGCGGGCAATATGGCTACACCTTC. Its translation: CASSFRGQYGYTF.

This clone was counted a single time. In the same sample, other DNA sequences code for this CDR3. The chain links TRBV4-3 to TRBJ2-5; TRBD1 is a possible D gene (5 bases). Germline CDR1 and CDR2: LGHNA and YSLEER. V shed 0 bases and J shed 5 bases, with 7 bases lying between them. The CDR3 is made up of 13 amino acids. The CDR3 DNA sequence: TGCGCCAGCAGCCAAGACAGGGTCGAGACCCAGTACTTC. Amino acids: CASSQDRVETQYF.

The V gene is TRBV4-3, the J gene TRBJ2-4; D is possibly TRBD1 (6 bases). This CDR3 is built from 17 residues. Looked up from germline, CDR1 is LGHNA and CDR2 is YSLEER. With 2 bases removed from V and 7 bases from J, the gap between germline ends came to 21 bases. DNA for the CDR3: TGCGCCAGCAGCCAATATCTCGGACAGTTGGGTGCCAACATTCAGTACTTC. Protein: CASSQYLGQLGANIQYF.

The chain recombines TRBV6-5 with TRBJ2-1; 7 bases align to TRBD2. Trimming removed 8 bases from V and 2 bases from J; junction bases left unmatched: 0. CDR1 is MNHEY, CDR2 SVGAGI, per germline. The CDR3 sequence is 12 residues long. The CDR3 DNA sequence: TGTGCCAGCGGGGGGGCCTACAATGAGCAGTTCTTC. Amino acid sequence: CASGGAYNEQFF.

The chain links TRBV10-3 to TRBJ1-2; 9 bases are shared with TRBD1. Trimming cost V 4 bases and J 2 bases; bases outside gene matches: 2. CDR1 is ENHRY and CDR2 is SYGVKD in the germline V gene. The CDR3 has 14 residues. The CDR3 nucleotides are TGTGCCATCAGTGGACAGGGGGACAACTATGGCTACACCTTC. This translates into CAISGQGDNYGYTF.